The rows below give T cell receptor beta chains drawn from one sample of a study of cytomegalovirus exposure and HLA in healthy donors. Profiled with immunoSEQ multiplex PCR; TCRdb holds only in-frame clones, not every one. The sample holds approximately 240,000 clones, 75% to 95% seen once. Input material: PBMCs. The receptor source for this set is a woman aged 18-30 years in good health and CMV-seronegative. Each CDR3 is given with its conserved first and last residue. A D gene is named only where the DNA matches it firmly. The size field is filled for only some rows; it gives once, few, many or a size class.

abundance,v_gene,j_gene,d_gene,CDR3aa,CDR3nt
.,TRBV9,TRBJ2-3,TRBD2,CASSLQREHPDTQYF,TGTGCCAGCAGTCTTCAGCGGGAGCACCCAGATACGCAGTATTTT
.,TRBV5-4,TRBJ1-2,TRBD1,CASSSYRGGYGYTF,TGTGCCAGCAGCTCGTACAGGGGGGGCTATGGCTACACCTTC
once,TRBV10-3,TRBJ2-1,TRBD2,CAISRGLAGFYNEQFF,TGTGCCATCAGTCGGGGGCTAGCGGGTTTCTACAATGAGCAGTTCTTC
.,TRBV19,TRBJ1-2,.,CARQLIGEGLNYGYTF,TGTGCCAGACAACTTATAGGGGAGGGGTTAAACTATGGCTACACCTTC
.,TRBV19,TRBJ2-7,.,CASSILGRSGQPSYEQYF,TGTGCCAGTAGTATATTGGGGCGGTCCGGACAGCCCTCCTACGAGCAGTACTTC
once,TRBV29-1,TRBJ1-5,.,CSVAGGSNQPQHF,TGCAGCGTTGCGGGGGGCTCCAATCAGCCCCAGCATTTT
.,TRBV9,TRBJ1-1,TRBD1,CASSVTDRGMNTEAFF,TGTGCCAGCAGCGTAACCGACAGGGGGATGAACACTGAAGCTTTCTTT
.,TRBV28,TRBJ1-4,.,CASSGPPSGAANEKLFF,TGTGCCAGCAGTGGGCCCCCCTCAGGGGCAGCTAATGAAAAACTGTTTTTT
.,TRBV5-1,TRBJ2-3,.,CASKWTASTDTQYF,TGCGCCAGCAAGTGGACAGCTAGCACAGATACGCAGTATTTT
few,TRBV5-6,TRBJ1-2,.,CASSWGSEDYGYTF,TGTGCCAGCAGCTGGGGATCGGAGGACTATGGCTACACCTTC
.,TRBV30,TRBJ1-1,.,CAWRVTGFEAFF,TGTGCCTGGAGGGTTACAGGGTTTGAAGCTTTCTTT
once,TRBV27,TRBJ2-5,TRBD1,CASSPGQLQETQYF,TGTGCCAGCAGTCCGGGACAGCTCCAAGAGACCCAGTACTTC
.,TRBV19,TRBJ2-7,.,CASSSAVGYEQYF,TGTGCCAGTAGTTCTGCAGTCGGGTACGAGCAGTACTTC